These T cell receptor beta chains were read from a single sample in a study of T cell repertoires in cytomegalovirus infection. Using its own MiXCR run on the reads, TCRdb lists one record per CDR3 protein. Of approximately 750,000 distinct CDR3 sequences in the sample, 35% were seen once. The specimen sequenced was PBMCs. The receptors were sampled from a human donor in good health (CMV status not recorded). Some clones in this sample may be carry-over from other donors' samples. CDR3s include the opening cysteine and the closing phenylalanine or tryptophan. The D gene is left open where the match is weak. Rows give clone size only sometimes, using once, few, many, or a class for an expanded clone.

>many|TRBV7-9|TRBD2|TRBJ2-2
TGTGCCAGCAGCGGACTAGCGGGGGGCTCCACCGGGGAGCTGTTTTTT
CASSGLAGGSTGELFF
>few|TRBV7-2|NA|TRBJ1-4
TGTGCCAGCAGCTTTTCCCAGACAACTAATGAAAAACTGTTTTTT
CASSFSQTTNEKLFF
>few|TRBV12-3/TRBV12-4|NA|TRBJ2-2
TGTGCCAGCAGTTTCCTGGGGGGTGTGGGGGAGCTGTTTTTT
CASSFLGGVGELFF
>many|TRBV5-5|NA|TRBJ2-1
TGTGCCAGCAGCTTAGGAGAGGTTGACTACAATGAGCAGTTCTTC
CASSLGEVDYNEQFF
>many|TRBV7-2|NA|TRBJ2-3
TGTGCCAGCAGCTTAATGGCGGGGTCGGCCACAGATACGCAGTATTTT
CASSLMAGSATDTQYF
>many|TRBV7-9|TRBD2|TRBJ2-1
TGTGCCAGCAGCTTACGACGGGAGGGCCAGTTCAATGAGCAGTTCTTC
CASSLRREGQFNEQFF
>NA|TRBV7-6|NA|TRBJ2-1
TGTGCCAGCAGCTCACGACTGATCTCCTACAATGAGCAGTTCTTC
CASSSRLISYNEQFF
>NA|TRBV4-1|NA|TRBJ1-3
TGCGCCAGCAGCCCCCACACAGGGTTTTCTGGAAACACCATATATTTT
CASSPHTGFSGNTIYF
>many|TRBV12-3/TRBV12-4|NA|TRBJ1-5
TGTGCCAGCAGTTTCGCAGGGAAGGGCCAGCCCCAGCATTTT
CASSFAGKGQPQHF
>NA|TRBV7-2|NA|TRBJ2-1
TGTGCCAGCACCCGGCCATTCTACAATGAGCAGTTCTTC
CASTRPFYNEQFF
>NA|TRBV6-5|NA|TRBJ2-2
TGTGCCAGCAGTCCGGTCCGGGGCACCGGGGAGCTGTTTTTT
CASSPVRGTGELFF
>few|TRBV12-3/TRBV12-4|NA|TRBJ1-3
TGTGCCAGCAGTATCAGCACTATCTCTGGAAACACCATATATTTT
CASSISTISGNTIYF
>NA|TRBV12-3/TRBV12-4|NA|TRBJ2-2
TGTGCCAGCAACCCGAGGGACACCGGGGAGCTGTTTTTT
CASNPRDTGELFF
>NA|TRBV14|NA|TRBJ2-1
TGTGCCAGCAGCATCGGGGGTGTTCACAATGAGCAGTTCTTC
CASSIGGVHNEQFF
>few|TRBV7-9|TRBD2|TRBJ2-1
TGTGCCAGCATCGAGGGACTAGCGAATGAGCAGTTCTTC
CASIEGLANEQFF
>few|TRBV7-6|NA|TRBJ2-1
TGTGCCAGCAGCTTAGCGAGTGGGGGGTGGAATGAGCAGTTCTTC
CASSLASGGWNEQFF
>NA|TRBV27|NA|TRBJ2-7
TGTGCCAGCAGTCCCCTGGACTATACCTCCTACGAGCAGTACTTC
CASSPLDYTSYEQYF
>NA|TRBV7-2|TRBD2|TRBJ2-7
TGTGCCAGCAGCTTAGGCGCCGGGAGGAACTACGAGCAGTACTTC
CASSLGAGRNYEQYF
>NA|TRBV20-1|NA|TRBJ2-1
TGCAGTGCCCCACATAGCTCCTACAATGAGCAGTTCTTC
CSAPHSSYNEQFF
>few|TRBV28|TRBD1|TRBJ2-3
TGTGCCAGCAGTCCGTACAGGGGTCTGGATACGCAGTATTTT
CASSPYRGLDTQYF
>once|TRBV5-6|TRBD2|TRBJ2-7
TGTGCCAGCAGCTTGCCTAGCGGGATCTCCTACGAGCAGTACTTC
CASSLPSGISYEQYF
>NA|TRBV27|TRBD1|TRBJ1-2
TGTGCCAGCAGTTGGATGGGACAGGGTGCCTATGGCTACACCTTC
CASSWMGQGAYGYTF
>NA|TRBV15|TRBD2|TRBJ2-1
TGTGCCACCAGCAGTCTAGCGGGGATCTCCTACAATGAGCAGTTCTTC
CATSSLAGISYNEQFF
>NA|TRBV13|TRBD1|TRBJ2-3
TGTGCCAGCAGCTTAGTTGCGGGTGGGGACAGCCGCACAGATACGCAGTATTTT
CASSLVAGGDSRTDTQYF
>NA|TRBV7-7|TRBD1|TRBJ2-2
TGTGCTAGCAGCTCAAAAATCTCGGACAGGGGTTCCGGGGAGCTGTTTTTT
CASSSKISDRGSGELFF
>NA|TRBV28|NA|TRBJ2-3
TGTGCCAGCGGACCATTAGCGGTAGTAGGAGATACGCAGTATTTT
CASGPLAVVGDTQYF
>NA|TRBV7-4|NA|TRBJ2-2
TGTGCCAGCAGCTTAGCGTCCGGGCAAACCGTGGAGCTGTTTTTT
CASSLASGQTVELFF
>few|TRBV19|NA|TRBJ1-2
TGTGCCAGTAGTATTCCGGGGGGAAAAGATGGCTACACCTTC
CASSIPGGKDGYTF
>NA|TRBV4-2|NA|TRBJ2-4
TGTGCCAGCAGCCAAGAGCCCACCCCGGTCGTCTTC
CASSQEPTPVVF
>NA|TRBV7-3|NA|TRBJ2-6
TGTGCCAGCAGCCCGACTCCGTCTGGGGCCAACGTCCTGACTTTC
CASSPTPSGANVLTF
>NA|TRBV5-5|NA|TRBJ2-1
TGTGCCAGCAGCTCAGACTCCGAAGCCTACAATGAGCAGTTCTTC
CASSSDSEAYNEQFF
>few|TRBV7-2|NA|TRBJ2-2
TGTGCCAGCAGCTTAACAGGGCGGGAGCTGTTTTTT
CASSLTGRELFF
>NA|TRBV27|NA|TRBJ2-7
TGTGCCAGCAGTTCTAGGCGGGACATCCACGAGCAGTACTTC
CASSSRRDIHEQYF
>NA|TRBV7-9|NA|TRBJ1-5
TGTGCCAGCAGCATGGCAGGGATCGGAAATCAGCCCCAGCATTTT
CASSMAGIGNQPQHF
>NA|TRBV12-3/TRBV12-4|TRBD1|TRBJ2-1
TGTGCCAGCAGACTGGACAGGGGTTTTAATGAGCAGTTCTTC
CASRLDRGFNEQFF
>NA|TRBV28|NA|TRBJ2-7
TGTGCCGCAGCTCGACTTCTGGACGAGCAGTACTTC
CAAARLLDEQYF
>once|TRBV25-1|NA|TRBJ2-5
TGTGCCAGCAGTGAACTTGGGGCCCAGGGGGAGACCCAGTACTTC
CASSELGAQGETQYF
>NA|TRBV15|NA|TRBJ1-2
TGTGCCACCAGCAGGGGATTTCTTGAGGTGGGAGATGGCTACACCTTC
CATSRGFLEVGDGYTF
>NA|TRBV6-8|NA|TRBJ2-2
TGTGCCAGCAGTTACACGGGCGGGGACACCGGGGAGCTGTTTTTT
CASSYTGGDTGELFF
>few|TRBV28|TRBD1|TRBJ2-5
TGTGCCAGCAGTCCCCTCCAGGACAGGGTGGAGGGCCAGTACTTC
CASSPLQDRVEGQYF
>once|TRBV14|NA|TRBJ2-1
TGTGCAAGCAGCCAAGTGTGGAGTAAGTGGGACAAGGAGCAGTTCTTC
CASSQVWSKWDKEQFF
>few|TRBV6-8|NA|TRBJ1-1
TGTGCCAGCAGTTTCAGTCAGGGTTGGGGCACTGAAGCTTTCTTT
CASSFSQGWGTEAFF
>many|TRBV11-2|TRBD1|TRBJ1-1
TGTGCCAGCAGCTTAGATCCGACAGGGAGGAACACTGAAGCTTTCTTT
CASSLDPTGRNTEAFF
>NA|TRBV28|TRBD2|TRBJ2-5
TGTGCCAGCAGACCCCTAGCGGGGGGGCCGGCGGAGACCCAGTACTTC
CASRPLAGGPAETQYF
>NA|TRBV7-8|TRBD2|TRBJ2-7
TGTGCCAGCAGCTTAGCCTTCGGGGCGGGGGGAAGTATTGAGCAGTACTTC
CASSLAFGAGGSIEQYF
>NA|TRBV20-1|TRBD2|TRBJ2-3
TGCAGCTATCGGGGGGGCCGTATAACAGATACGCAGTATTTT
CSYRGGRITDTQYF
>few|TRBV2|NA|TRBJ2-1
TGTGCCAGCAGTGAGACCTACAATGAGCAGTTCTTC
CASSETYNEQFF
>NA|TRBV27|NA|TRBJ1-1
TGTGCCAGCAGTTTAGAGGCAGGGTACTTTTTGAGGGGTGAAGCTTTCTTT
CASSLEAGYFLRGEAFF
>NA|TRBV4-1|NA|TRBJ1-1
TGCGCCAGCAGCCAACCTTCTCAGGGAAACACTGAAGCTTTCTTT
CASSQPSQGNTEAFF
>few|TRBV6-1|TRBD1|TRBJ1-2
TGTGCCAGCAGTGAATCAGGGGGCGGTGGCTACACCTTC
CASSESGGGGYTF
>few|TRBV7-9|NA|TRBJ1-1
TGTGCCAGCAGCCCAAGTCAGGGAACCACTGAAGCTTTCTTT
CASSPSQGTTEAFF
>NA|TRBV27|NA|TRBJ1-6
TGTGCCAGCAGTTTAAGACTGGGACATTCACCCCTCCACTTT
CASSLRLGHSPLHF
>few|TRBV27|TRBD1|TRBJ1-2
TGTGCCAGCAGCCAGCCGGGACAGGGAATCTATGGCTACACCTTC
CASSQPGQGIYGYTF
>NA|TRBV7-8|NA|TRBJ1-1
TGTGCCAGCAGCTTAGGTGTCGGAACGTCACCTGAAGCTTTCTTT
CASSLGVGTSPEAFF
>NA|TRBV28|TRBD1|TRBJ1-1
TGTGCCAGCAGGTCGGGACAGGGGAGTCACACTGAAGCTTTCTTT
CASRSGQGSHTEAFF